This T cell receptor (beta chain) was identified during a study of immune evolution from preneoplasia to lung adenocarcinoma. Overall study: HLA loss of heterozygosity: roughly 7.5% AIS, 15% MIA, 30% to 35% ADC, none AAH.

Between the mid-2010s and the late 2010s, patients underwent resection in Japan or China. After pathologic assessment, macro-dissection selected premalignant or tumor cells for extraction. The table lists this clone with a count of one. What it binds is unknown. Points from the study as a whole: Compared with EGFR-mutant or double wild-type lesions, KRAS-mutant nodules were more clonal.

Sequenced by immunoSEQ multiplex PCR; TCRdb stores in-frame clones only, minus some. Of about 5,600 clones in the sample, over 70% were seen once. V trimming: 1 base; J trimming: 2 bases; junction bases outside the gene matches: 3. Germline lookup yields CDR1 SEHNR and CDR2 FQNEAQ (reference sequence). There are 15 residues in the CDR3. The clonotype originates from a person between 60 and 79 years old with lung adenocarcinoma. The sample comprised FFPE lung adenocarcinoma in situ tissue. V is TRBV7-9 and J is TRBJ2-7; the match to TRBD1 covers 9 bases. CDR3 coding DNA: TGTGCCAGCAGCTTAGGGACAGGGGTCCCCTACGAGCAGTACTTC. As protein: CASSLGTGVPYEQYF.